This TCR beta chain stems from a study of T cells expressing NK-cell markers. Study details: Repertoire data for TCR beta were derived from sorted T cells (CD3+CD56+NKG2C+, CD3+CD56+NKG2C- and CD3+CD56-NKG2C+). Study-wide findings and caveats: NKG2C+ dominant clonotype frequencies in over 5 donors were roughly 1.0-7.5% of CD8+ T cells.

Concerning this clonotype itself: Its specificity is unknown.

Germline V lookup: CDR1 SGHTA, CDR2 FQGNSA. The CDR3 is 15 residues long. Reprocessing the 5' RACE reads, TCRdb reports a single entry for every CDR3 protein and omits DNA. Here the sample table reports 150,000 to 200,000 distinct CDR3 sequences. The chain is built from TRBV7-2 and TRBJ2-3; TCRdb names TRBD2, which stays unverified in the absence of DNA. Sequencing input: blood T cells: a sorted CD56 or NKG2C T cell subset, CD4+ or CD8+ T cells, or bulk PBMC T cells (not recorded which). The clonotype originates from a woman between 18 and 70 years old in good health. This chain's CDR3 is CASSQTSGGTDTQYF.